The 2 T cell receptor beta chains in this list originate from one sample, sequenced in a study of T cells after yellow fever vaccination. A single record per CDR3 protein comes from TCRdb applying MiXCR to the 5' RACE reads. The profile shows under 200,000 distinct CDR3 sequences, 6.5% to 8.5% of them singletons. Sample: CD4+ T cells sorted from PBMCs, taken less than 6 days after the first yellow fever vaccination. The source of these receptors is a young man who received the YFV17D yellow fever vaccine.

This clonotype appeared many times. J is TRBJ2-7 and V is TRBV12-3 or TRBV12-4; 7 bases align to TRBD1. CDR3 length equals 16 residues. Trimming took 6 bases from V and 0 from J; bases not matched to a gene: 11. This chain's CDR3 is CASSPAGTAISYEQYF. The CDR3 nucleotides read TGTGCCAGCAGCCCGGCCGGGACAGCTATCTCCTACGAGCAGTACTTC.

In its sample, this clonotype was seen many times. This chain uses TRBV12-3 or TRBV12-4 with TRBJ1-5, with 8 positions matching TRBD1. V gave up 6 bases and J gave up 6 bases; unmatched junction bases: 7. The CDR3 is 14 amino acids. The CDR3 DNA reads TGTGCCAGCAGACCGACAGGGGTAGGTCAGCCCCAGCATTTT. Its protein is CASRPTGVGQPQHF.